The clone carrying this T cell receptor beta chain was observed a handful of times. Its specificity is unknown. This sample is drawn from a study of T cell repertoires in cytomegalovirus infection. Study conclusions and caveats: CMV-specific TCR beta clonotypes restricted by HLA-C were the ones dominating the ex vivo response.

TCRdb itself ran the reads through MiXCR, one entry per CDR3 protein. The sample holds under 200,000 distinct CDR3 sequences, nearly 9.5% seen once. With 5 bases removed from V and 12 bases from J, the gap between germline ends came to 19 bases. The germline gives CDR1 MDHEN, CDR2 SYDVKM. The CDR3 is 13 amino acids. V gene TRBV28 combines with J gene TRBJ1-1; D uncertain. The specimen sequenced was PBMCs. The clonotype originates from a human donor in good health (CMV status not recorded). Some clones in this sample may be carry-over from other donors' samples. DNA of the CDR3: TGTGCCAGCAGTCCGACGGACCTTTTCGGGACTTTCTTT. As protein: CASSPTDLFGTFF. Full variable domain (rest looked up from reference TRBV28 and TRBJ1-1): DVKVTQSSRYLVKRTGEKVFLECVQDMDHENMFWYRQDPGLGLRLIYFSYDVKMKEKGDIPEGYSVSREKKERFSLILESASTNQTSMYLCASSPTDLFGTFFGQGTRLTVV.